This T cell receptor beta chain was sequenced for a study of patients and donors after allogeneic stem cell transplantation. TCRdb re-called the RT-PCR reads with MiXCR, one entry per CDR3 protein. The repertoire includes 70,000 to 75,000 distinct CDR3 sequences, 26% of them detected once, and about a quarter sits in the top ten. The table lists this clonotype with many counts. The CDR3 totals 15 residues. The V end lost 3 bases, the J end lost 7 bases, and 18 bases lay between the germline ends. The chain has TRBV12-3 or TRBV12-4 and TRBJ1-2; D is possibly TRBD1 (6 bases). The sequence derives from a human donor who was either an allogeneic HSCT recipient or a stem cell or donor lymphocyte infusion donor (not recorded which). It is not recorded whose cells these are; they may come from a transplant donor. Sequenced: blood, either unsorted or a sorted T cell fraction (not recorded which). Here the CDR3 DNA reads TGTGCCAGCAGTTTGTCTCCACAGGGTAAACGTGGCTACACCTTC. Amino acids: CASSLSPQGKRGYTF.